In its sample, the clone carrying this T cell receptor beta chain ranks as medium-sized (0.01 to 0.1%). Its antigen is still unknown. Regarding time point: sample taken at primary tumor resection. The sequenced material consisted of unsorted whole RNA from tumor, nontumor lung or frozen PBMC. The sample belongs to a study of spatial heterogeneity in lung cancer. The study, taken as a whole, reports: Tallies of expanded TCRs, which were sorted into ubiquitous and regional groups, correlated with counts of ubiquitous and regional nonsynonymous mutations, respectively. In tumors, expanded intratumoral alpha and beta TCR counts tracked mutation counts.

Each TCR cDNA molecule carried a unique molecular identifier. TCRdb re-derived calls from the 5' RACE reads in MiXCR, one entry per CDR3 protein. The data show about 6,900 distinct CDR3 sequences, 15% to 20% seen once. The sample was lung tumor tissue, taken at surgery. This clonotype was obtained from a female donor with early-stage non-small cell lung cancer.

The CDR3 bases are TGTGCCACCAAGGTCGGGGGGAGCTCCTACAATGAGCAGTTCTTC. Translated, it gives CATKVGGSSYNEQFF. The chain joins TRBV28 to TRBJ2-1; 7 bases map to TRBD2. V dropped 10 bases and J dropped 0; count of bases not matched to a gene: 9. Germline lookup yields CDR1 MDHEN and CDR2 SYDVKM. There are 15 residues in the CDR3. The variable domain in full, completed from reference TRBV28 and TRBJ2-1, reads DVKVTQSSRYLVKRTGEKVFLECVQDMDHENMFWYRQDPGLGLRLIYFSYDVKMKEKGDIPEGYSVSREKKERFSLILESASTNQTSMYLCATKVGGSSYNEQFFGPGTRLTVL.